The table lists the clone carrying this T cell receptor (beta chain) with a count of one. V was pared by 3 bases and J by 4 bases, with 6 bases of the junction left unmatched. The CDR3 covers 15 residues. The germline CDR1 and CDR2 sequences are SGDLS and YYNGEE. Authors' data handling: Quantification of nucleated cells was approximated via reference gene primer amplification. Clones were sequenced by immunoSEQ multiplex PCR, and TCRdb holds only the in-frame ones, with some missing. V, J and clone size derive from that table, while D and trimming were established from the DNA sequence. The sample lists roughly 200,000 clones; about 78% were seen once. The data are from a study of blood T cell repertoires in COVID-19.

This sequence joins TRBV9 and TRBJ1-1; 10 bases align to TRBD1. The receptor comes from a woman aged 65 to 85 with acute or convalescent COVID-19. The sequencing input was peripheral blood. CDR3 nucleotide sequence: TGTGCCAGCAGCGGAGAGGACAGGGGGTCCACTGAAGCTTTCTTT. Residues: CASSGEDRGSTEAFF.